This T cell receptor (beta chain) appears in the sequencing data of a study of identical twins. TCRdb passed the 5' RACE reads through MiXCR, listing each CDR3 protein once. The sample has 400,000 to 550,000 distinct CDR3 sequences, roughly 26% seen once. Germline CDR1 DFQATT, CDR2 SNEGSKA (reference sequence). V lost 1 base and J 6 bases, leaving 13 bases between the germline ends. There are 14 residues in the CDR3. Worth noting for this clonotype: The antigen is unknown.

Study-level findings and limits: Abundant cord blood beta clonotypes carried fewer insertions; memory repertoires showed none.

The sample also formed part of further work on T cells expressing NK-cell markers. As that study records: The study found these clonotypes also leading the CD3+CD56-NKG2C+ fraction in several donors.

The TCR was taken from a woman in her late teens or twenties in good health. Sequencing input: CD4+ T cells sorted from blood. This sequence joins TRBV20-1 and TRBJ2-1; TRBD1 or TRBD2 may be the D gene (6 bases each). The CDR3 DNA follows: TGCAGTGCTAGAGTAGGGGGGCCCACCAATGAGCAGTTCTTC. It specifies CSARVGGPTNEQFF.